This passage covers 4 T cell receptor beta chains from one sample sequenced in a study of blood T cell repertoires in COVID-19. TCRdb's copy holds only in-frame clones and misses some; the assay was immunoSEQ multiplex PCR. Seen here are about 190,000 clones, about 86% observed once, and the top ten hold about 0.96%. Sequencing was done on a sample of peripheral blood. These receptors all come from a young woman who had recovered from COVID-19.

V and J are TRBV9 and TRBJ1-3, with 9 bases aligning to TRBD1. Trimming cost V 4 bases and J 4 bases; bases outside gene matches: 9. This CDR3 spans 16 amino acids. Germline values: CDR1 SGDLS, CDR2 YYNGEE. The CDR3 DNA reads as TGTGCCAGCAGCTCGTGGACAGGGGCCTCCGGAAACACCATATATTTT. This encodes CASSSWTGASGNTIYF.

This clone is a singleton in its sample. The DNA for the CDR3 is TGCGCCAGCAGTGATCCCCGGACAGGGACCAACACCGGGGAGCTGTTTTTT. It encodes CASSDPRTGTNTGELFF. V is TRBV10-1 and J is TRBJ2-2, with TRBD1 matching over 8 bases. Per the germline V gene, CDR1 is WNHNN and CDR2 is SYGVQD (reference sequence). This CDR3 comprises 17 residues. Losses at the gene ends were 3 bases for V and 2 bases for J; bases not matched to a gene: 8.

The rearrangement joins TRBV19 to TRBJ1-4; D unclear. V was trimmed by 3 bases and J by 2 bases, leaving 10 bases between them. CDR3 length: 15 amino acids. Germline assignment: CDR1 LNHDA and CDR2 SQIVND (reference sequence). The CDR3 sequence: CASSIFGGTNEKLFF. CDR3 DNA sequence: TGTGCCAGTAGTATTTTCGGCGGGACTAATGAAAAACTGTTTTTT. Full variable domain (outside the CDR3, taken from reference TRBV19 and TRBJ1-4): DGGITQSPKYLFRKEGQNVTLSCEQNLNHDAMYWYRQDPGQGLRLIYYSQIVNDFQKGDIAEGYSVSREKKESFPLTVTSAQKNPTAFYLCASSIFGGTNEKLFFGSGTQLSVL.

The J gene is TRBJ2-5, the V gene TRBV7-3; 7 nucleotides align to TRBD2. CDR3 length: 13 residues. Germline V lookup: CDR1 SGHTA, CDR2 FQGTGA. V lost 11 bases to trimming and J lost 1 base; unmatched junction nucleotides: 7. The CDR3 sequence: CARLADCQETQYF. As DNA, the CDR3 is TGTGCCCGACTAGCCGACTGCCAAGAGACCCAGTACTTC. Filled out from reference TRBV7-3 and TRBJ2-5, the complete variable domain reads GAGVSQTPSNKVTEKGKYVELRCDPISGHTALYWYRQSLGQGPEFLIYFQGTGAADDSGLPNDRFFAVRPEGSVSTLKIQRTERGDSAVYLCARLADCQETQYFGPGTRLLVL.